The T cell receptor (beta chain) under discussion was sequenced for a study of cytomegalovirus exposure and HLA in healthy donors. Study-level points and caveats: Sequencing depth roughly uniform across donors was assumed in presence/absence analyses. One cluster of highly shared sequence variants probably arose as a sequencing artifact. Versus the approximately 700-donor mean, an Asian-associated ancestry cluster reportedly showed fewer N-insertions in a later analysis.

CDR1 and CDR2 (germline): ENHRY, SYGVKD. Losses at the gene ends were 6 bases for V and 8 bases for J; bases not matched to a gene: 4. This CDR3 is built from 12 residues. About this clone itself: The antigen is unknown.

The PCR was carried out with 60 Vbeta primers and 13 Jbeta primers. Produced via immunoSEQ multiplex PCR; TCRdb's table is partial and in-frame only. This sample has around 180,000 clones, with around 80% found just once. The rearrangement links TRBV10-3 to TRBJ1-2; 9 bases map to TRBD1. This TCR came from a woman aged 40 to 49 in good health and CMV-seronegative. The specimen sequenced was PBMCs. CDR3 DNA sequence: TGTGCCATCAGGACAGGGGGTAACGGCTACACCTTC. It codes for CAIRTGGNGYTF.